One and the same sample provided the 7 T cell receptor beta chains below, sequenced in a study of human T cells and chemical hapten exposure (dated by TCRdb to about 2021). The library was prepared using RACE. TCRdb lists the instrument as NextSeq 500. The public reads were reanalyzed by TCRdb: fastp trimming at Q25, MiXCR alignment, in-frame beta chains only. A single entry per CDR3 protein holds the most common genes and DNA from its merged rows. For this sample the table gives about 92,000 distinct CDR3 sequences, of which around 9.9% were detected only once. The top ten clonotypes cover more than 0.85% of the sample. The sample's time point label is to be understood as: patch test 3, about 24 weeks after DPC sensitization. The sample's treatment or condition, from its label and the paper: therapeutic diphenylcyclopropenone sensitization with weekly scalp DPC. This specimen was whole blood, taken in connection with sensitization to the hapten diphenylcyclopropenone (DPC). The receptor set was obtained from a woman in her 30s with alopecia areata. Some clones in this sample may be carry-over from other donors' samples.

V gene TRBV10-3 combines with J gene TRBJ2-7; 12 nucleotides match TRBD2. J gave up 4 bases and V 6 bases, and 7 bases lay outside the gene matches. Germline V lookup: CDR1 ENHRY, CDR2 SYGVKD. This CDR3 region has 15 residues. CDR3 amino acids: CAIRENLAGGYEQYF. In DNA form, the CDR3 reads TGTGCCATCAGAGAGAATCTAGCGGGAGGGTACGAGCAGTACTTC.

This clonotype has a count of ten or more. The chain uses TRBV6-2 or TRBV6-3 and TRBJ2-2; TRBD1 aligns across 10 bases. Germline V CDR1 and CDR2: MNHEY, SVGEGT. The V and J ends lost 10 bases and 4 bases, in that order; junction bases with no gene match: 6. This CDR3 comprises 14 residues. The CDR3 coding sequence is TGTGCCACCCGACAGGGGGCCGGCACCGGGGAGCTGTTTTTT. Protein: CATRQGAGTGELFF.

This clonotype was seen a few times. This CDR3 reads CASSRGFTGELFF. The CDR3 coding sequence is TGTGCCAGCAGTCGCGGGTTTACCGGGGAGCTGTTTTTT. The J gene is TRBJ2-2, the V gene TRBV2, with a weak D call TRBD2 (5 bases). In germline, CDR1 is SNHLY, CDR2 FYNNEI. V gave up 5 bases and J gave up 5 bases, with 9 bases separating them. The CDR3 consists of 13 residues.

This clonotype occurred many times. The CDR3 DNA follows: TGTGCCAGCAGTTACTCGAGTCGGGGCCCCACAGATACGCAGTATTTT. As protein: CASSYSSRGPTDTQYF. This rearrangement joins TRBV6-5 to TRBJ2-3, with D perhaps given as TRBD1 or TRBD2 (5 bases each). The CDR3 is 16 residues long. Trimming pared 0 bases from V and 2 bases from J, leaving 12 bases between. Germline V gene lookup returns CDR1 MNHEY and CDR2 SVGAGI.

In DNA, the CDR3 is TGTGCCAGCAGTGAAGGCGGGGAGACCCAGTACTTC. It specifies CASSEGGETQYF. The V call is TRBV2, the J call TRBJ2-5; possibly TRBD2 for D (5 bases). Deletions cut 1 base from V and 5 bases from J, with 5 bases between. The CDR3 totals 12 residues. In germline, CDR1 is SNHLY, CDR2 FYNNEI.

A few counts support this clonotype. The chain carries TRBV11-2 and TRBJ1-6, with 11 bases matching TRBD1. The ends lost 3 bases at V and 6 bases at J; junction bases unmatched: 1. The CDR3 has 15 amino acids. Germline V gene data show CDR1 as SGHAT and CDR2 as FQNNGV. CDR3 region: CASSLGQGVNSPLHF. The DNA of the CDR3 is TGTGCCAGCAGCTTGGGACAGGGGGTTAATTCACCCCTCCACTTT.

CDR3 bases: TGTGCCAGCAGCCCGGAGGCCAGCACAGATACGCAGTATTTT. It yields the protein CASSPEASTDTQYF. The rearrangement links TRBV7-8 to TRBJ2-3; weak D call: TRBD2 (5 bases). Germline CDR1 and CDR2: SGHVS and FQNEAQ. Trimming left V 5 bases short and J 0 bases short, with 9 bases between. CDR3 size: 14 residues.